These 4 T cell receptor beta chains came from one sample sequenced in a study of blood T cell repertoires in COVID-19. Method: immunoSEQ multiplex PCR; TCRdb's copy keeps in-frame clones and lacks some. The profile shows about 40,000 clones, approximately 90% of them singletons. The specimen was peripheral blood. Receptor source: a woman under 40 in a cohort sampled during active COVID-19.

The CDR3 loop is CASSFWSYWEQYF. CDR3 sequence (DNA): TGTGCCAGCAGCTTCTGGTCCTACTGGGAGCAGTACTTC. The chain has TRBV11-2 and TRBJ2-7; D is ambiguous. Germline assignment: CDR1 SGHAT and CDR2 FQNNGV. The CDR3 totals 13 residues. V was pared by 3 bases and J by 7 bases, with 13 bases between.

This chain joins TRBV7-9 and TRBJ1-1, with 7 bases that match TRBD1. Germline loops: CDR1 SEHNR, CDR2 FQNEAQ (reference sequence). J was trimmed by 1 base and V by 6 bases; bases with no gene match: 5. The CDR3 is made up of 14 amino acids. The CDR3 nucleotides read TGTGCCAGCAGTCCACAGGGGTCGAACACTGAAGCTTTCTTT. Translating it yields CASSPQGSNTEAFF. Complete variable domain (other parts from reference TRBV7-9 and TRBJ1-1): DTGVSQNPRHKITKRGQNVTFRCDPISEHNRLYWYRQTLGQGPEFLTYFQNEAQLEKSRLLSDRFSAERPKGSFSTLEIQRTEQGDSAMYLCASSPQGSNTEAFFGQGTRLTVV.

V gene TRBV6-5 combines with J gene TRBJ1-4, with 10 bases fitting TRBD1. The germline V gene has CDR1 MNHEY and CDR2 SVGAGI. The CDR3 totals 14 residues. V gave up 6 bases and J gave up 6 bases; unmatched junction bases: 4. The CDR3 is CASSRDRGDEKLFF. Here the CDR3 DNA reads TGTGCCAGCAGCCGGGACAGGGGAGATGAAAAACTGTTTTTT.

This clone was picked up one time. This chain links TRBV6-4 with TRBJ2-1; D is possibly TRBD2 (6 bases). Trimming left V 0 bases short and J 3 bases short, with 9 bases between. This CDR3 region has 15 residues. Germline loops: CDR1 MRHNA, CDR2 SNTAGT. The chain's CDR3 is CASSDSAGLYNEQFF. The CDR3 DNA is TGTGCCAGCAGTGACTCCGCGGGACTCTACAATGAGCAGTTCTTC.